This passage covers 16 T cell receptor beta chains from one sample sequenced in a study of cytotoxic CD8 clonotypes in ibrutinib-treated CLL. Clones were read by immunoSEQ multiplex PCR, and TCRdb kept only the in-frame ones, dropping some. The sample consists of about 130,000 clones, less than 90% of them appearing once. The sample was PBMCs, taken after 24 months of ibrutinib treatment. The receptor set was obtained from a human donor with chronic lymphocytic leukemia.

CDR3 in DNA: TGCGCCAGCAGCCCAAATTCGGGCAGCAGCTCCTACGAGCAGTACTTC. Protein: CASSPNSGSSSYEQYF. This chain links TRBV5-1 with TRBJ2-7; D ambiguous. The CDR3 is 16 residues long. Trimming shortened V by 4 bases and J by 0 bases, and 17 bases separated the two germline ends. Germline CDR1 SGHRS, CDR2 YFSETQ.

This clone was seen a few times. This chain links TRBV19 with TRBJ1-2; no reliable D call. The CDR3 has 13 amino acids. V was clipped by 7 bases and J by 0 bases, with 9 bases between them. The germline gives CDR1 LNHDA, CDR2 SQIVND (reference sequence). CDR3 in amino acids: CASNPGSNYGYTF. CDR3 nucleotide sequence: TGTGCCAGTAATCCGGGTTCTAACTATGGCTACACCTTC.

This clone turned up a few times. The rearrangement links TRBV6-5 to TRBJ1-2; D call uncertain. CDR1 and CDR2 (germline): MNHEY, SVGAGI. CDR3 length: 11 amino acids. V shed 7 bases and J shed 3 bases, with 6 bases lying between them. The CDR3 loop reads CASKVHYGYTF. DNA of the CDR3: TGTGCCAGCAAGGTGCACTATGGCTACACCTTC.

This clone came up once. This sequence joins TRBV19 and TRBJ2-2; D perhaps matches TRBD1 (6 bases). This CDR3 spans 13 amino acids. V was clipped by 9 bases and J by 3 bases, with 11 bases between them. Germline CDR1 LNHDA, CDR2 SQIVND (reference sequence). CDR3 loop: CASLGGYTGELFF. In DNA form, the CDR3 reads TGTGCCAGCCTAGGGGGATACACCGGGGAGCTGTTTTTT.

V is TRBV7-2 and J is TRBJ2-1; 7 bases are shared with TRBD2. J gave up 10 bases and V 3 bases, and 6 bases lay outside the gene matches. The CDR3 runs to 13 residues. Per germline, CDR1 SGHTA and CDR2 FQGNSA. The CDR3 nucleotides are TGTGCCAGCAGCTTGGGCGGGAGAGGGGAGCAGTTCTTC. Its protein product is CASSLGGRGEQFF.

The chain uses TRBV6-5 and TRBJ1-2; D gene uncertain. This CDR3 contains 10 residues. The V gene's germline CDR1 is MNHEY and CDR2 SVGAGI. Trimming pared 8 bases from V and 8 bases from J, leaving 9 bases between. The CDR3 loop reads CASGPWGYTF. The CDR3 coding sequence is TGTGCCAGCGGACCTTGGGGCTACACCTTC.

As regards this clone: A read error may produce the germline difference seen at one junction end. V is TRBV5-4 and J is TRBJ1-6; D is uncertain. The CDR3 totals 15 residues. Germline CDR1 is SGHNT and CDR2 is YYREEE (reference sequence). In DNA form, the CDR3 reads TGTGTCAGCAGTCGGGCGGCAACTCATAATTCACCCCTCCACTTT. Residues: CVSSRAATHNSPLHF.

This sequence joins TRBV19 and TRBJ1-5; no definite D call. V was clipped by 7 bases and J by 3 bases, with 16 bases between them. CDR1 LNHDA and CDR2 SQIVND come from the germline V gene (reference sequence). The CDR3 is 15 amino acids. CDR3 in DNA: TGTGCCAGTACGGGCGGGTTGTCCCTCAATCAGCCCCAGCATTTT. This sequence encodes CASTGGLSLNQPQHF.

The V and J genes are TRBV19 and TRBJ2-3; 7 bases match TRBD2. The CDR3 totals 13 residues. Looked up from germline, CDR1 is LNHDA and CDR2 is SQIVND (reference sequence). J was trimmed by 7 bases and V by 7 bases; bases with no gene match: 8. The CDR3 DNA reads TGTGCCAGTATTGGGGGGGTCGCTTATACGCAGTATTTT. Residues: CASIGGVAYTQYF.

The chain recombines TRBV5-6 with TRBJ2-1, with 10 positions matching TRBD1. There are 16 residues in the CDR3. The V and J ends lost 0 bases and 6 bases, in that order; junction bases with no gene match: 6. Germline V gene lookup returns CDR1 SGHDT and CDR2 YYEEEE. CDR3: CASSLVRTGGFNEQFF. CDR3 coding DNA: TGTGCCAGCAGCTTGGTGCGGACAGGGGGGTTCAATGAGCAGTTCTTC. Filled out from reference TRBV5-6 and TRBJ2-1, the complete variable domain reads DAGVTQSPTHLIKTRGQQVTLRCSPKSGHDTVSWYQQALGQGPQFIFQYYEEEERQRGNFPDRFSGHQFPNYSSELNVNALLLGDSALYLCASSLVRTGGFNEQFFGPGTRLTVL.

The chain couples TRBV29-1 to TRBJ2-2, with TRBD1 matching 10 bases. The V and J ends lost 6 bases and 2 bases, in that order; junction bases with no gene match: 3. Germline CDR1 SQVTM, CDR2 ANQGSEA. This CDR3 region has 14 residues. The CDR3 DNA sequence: TGCAGCGTAGGGGACAGGGGCAACACCGGGGAGCTGTTTTTT. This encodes CSVGDRGNTGELFF.

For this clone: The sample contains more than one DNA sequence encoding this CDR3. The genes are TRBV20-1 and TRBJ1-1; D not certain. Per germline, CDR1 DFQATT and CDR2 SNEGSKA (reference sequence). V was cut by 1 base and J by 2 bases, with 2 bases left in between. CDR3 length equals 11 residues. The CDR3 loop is CSARGNTEAFF. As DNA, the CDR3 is TGCAGTGCTAGAGGAAACACTGAAGCTTTCTTT.

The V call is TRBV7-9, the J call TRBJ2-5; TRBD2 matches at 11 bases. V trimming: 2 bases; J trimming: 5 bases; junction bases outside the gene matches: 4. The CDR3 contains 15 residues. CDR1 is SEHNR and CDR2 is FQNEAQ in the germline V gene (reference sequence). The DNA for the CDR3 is TGTGCCAGCAGCTTACTAGCGGGGGGCCTGGAGACCCAGTACTTC. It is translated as CASSLLAGGLETQYF.

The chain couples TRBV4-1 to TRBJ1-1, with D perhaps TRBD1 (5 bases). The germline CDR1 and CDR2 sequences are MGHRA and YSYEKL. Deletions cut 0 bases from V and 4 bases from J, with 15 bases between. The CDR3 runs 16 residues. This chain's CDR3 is CASSQDQVPGPTEAFF. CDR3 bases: TGCGCCAGCAGCCAAGATCAGGTCCCGGGACCCACTGAAGCTTTCTTT.

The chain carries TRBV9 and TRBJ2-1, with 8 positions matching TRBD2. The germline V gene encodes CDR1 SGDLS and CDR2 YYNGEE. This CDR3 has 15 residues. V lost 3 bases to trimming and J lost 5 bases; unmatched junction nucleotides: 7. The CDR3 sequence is CASSAEAGDHNEQFF. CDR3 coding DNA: TGTGCCAGCAGCGCGGAAGCGGGGGACCACAATGAGCAGTTCTTC.

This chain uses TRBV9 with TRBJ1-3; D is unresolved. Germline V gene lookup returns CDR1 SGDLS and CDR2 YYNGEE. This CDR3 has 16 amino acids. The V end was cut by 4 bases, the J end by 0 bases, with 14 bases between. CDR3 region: CASSPHPTDSGNTIYF. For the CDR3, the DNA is TGTGCCAGCAGCCCCCACCCGACGGACTCTGGAAACACCATATATTTT.